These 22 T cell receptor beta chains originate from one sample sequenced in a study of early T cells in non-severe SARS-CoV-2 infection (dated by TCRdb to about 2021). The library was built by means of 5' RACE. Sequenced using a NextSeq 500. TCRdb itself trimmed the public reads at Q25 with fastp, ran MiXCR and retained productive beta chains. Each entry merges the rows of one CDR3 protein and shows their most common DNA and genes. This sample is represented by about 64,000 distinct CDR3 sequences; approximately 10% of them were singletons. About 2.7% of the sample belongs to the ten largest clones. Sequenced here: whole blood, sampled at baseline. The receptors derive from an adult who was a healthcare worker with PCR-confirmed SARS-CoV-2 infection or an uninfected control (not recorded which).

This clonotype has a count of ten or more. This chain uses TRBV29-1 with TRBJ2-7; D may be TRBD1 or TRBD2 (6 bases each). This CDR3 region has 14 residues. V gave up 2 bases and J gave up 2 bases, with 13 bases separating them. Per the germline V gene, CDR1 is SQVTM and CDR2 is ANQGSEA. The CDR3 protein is CSVESRDTPYEQYF. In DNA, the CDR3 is TGCAGCGTTGAATCGCGGGACACCCCCTACGAGCAGTACTTC.

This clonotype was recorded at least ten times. The CDR3 region is CSVSRDVDSGANVLTF. In DNA, the CDR3 is TGCAGCGTCTCCCGGGACGTTGACTCTGGGGCCAACGTCCTGACTTTC. The chain couples TRBV29-1 to TRBJ2-6; D might be TRBD1 or TRBD2, each matching 5 bases. This CDR3 is built from 16 residues. The germline V gene has CDR1 SQVTM and CDR2 ANQGSEA. The ends were cut back, 6 bases at V and 0 bases at J, with 15 bases in the middle.

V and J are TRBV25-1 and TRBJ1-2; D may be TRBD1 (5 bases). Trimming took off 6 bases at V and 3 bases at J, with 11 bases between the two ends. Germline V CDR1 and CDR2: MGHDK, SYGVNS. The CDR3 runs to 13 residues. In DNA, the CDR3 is TGTGCCAGCAGGAGGGACGGGCACTATGGCTACACCTTC. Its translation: CASRRDGHYGYTF.

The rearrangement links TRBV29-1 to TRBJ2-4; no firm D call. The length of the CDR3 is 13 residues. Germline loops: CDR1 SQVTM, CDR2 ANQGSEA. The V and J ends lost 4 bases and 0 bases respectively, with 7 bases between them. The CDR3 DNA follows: TGCAGCGTTGTAGACCTAGCCAAAAACATTCAGTACTTC. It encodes CSVVDLAKNIQYF.

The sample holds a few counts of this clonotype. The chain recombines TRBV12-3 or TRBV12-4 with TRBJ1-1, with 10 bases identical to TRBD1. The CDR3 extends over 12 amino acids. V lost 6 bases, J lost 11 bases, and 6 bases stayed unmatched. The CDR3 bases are TGTGCCAGCAGCCCCGGGACAGGGGAGGCTTTCTTT. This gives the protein CASSPGTGEAFF.

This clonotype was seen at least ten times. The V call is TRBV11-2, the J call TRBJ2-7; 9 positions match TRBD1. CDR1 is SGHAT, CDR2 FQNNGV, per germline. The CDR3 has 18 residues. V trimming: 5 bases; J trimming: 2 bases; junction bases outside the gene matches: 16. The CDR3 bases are TGTGCCAGCAGCCCCACCCCTTGGGACAGGGTTCTCACCTACGAGCAGTACTTC. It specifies CASSPTPWDRVLTYEQYF.

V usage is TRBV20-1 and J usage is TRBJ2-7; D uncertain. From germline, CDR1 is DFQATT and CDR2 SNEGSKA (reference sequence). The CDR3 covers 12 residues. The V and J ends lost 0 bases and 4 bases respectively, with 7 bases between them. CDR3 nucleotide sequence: TGCAGTGCTAGAGATCGTGGTTACGAGCAGTACTTC. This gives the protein CSARDRGYEQYF.

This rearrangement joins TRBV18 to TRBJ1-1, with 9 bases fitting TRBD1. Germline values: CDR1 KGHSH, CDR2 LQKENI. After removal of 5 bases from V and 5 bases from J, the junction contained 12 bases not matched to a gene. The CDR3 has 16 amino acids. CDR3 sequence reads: CASSTYVQGAGTEAFF. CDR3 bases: TGTGCCAGCTCAACCTATGTACAGGGGGCAGGGACTGAAGCTTTCTTT.

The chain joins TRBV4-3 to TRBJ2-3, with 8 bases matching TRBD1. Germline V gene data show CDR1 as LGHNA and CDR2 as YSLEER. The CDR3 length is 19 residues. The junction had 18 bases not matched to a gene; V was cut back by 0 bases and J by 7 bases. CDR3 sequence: CASSQEKPNEQGVLNTQYF. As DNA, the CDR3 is TGCGCCAGCAGCCAAGAGAAGCCAAACGAACAGGGGGTTCTGAATACGCAGTATTTT.

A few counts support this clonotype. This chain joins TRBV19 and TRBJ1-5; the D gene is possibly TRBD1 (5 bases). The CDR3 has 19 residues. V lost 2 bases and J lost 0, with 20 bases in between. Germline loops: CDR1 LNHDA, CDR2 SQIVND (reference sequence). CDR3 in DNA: TGTGCCAGTAGTATAACTATAGCGGGACTGGCTCCTAGCAATCAGCCCCAGCATTTT. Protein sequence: CASSITIAGLAPSNQPQHF.

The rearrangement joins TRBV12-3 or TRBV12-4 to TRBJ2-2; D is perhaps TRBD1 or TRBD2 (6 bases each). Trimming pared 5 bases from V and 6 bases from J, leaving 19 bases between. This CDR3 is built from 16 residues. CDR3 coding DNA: TGTGCCAGCAGTCCCGGAATTGAGGGGGAGGCCGGGGAGCTGTTTTTT. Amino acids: CASSPGIEGEAGELFF.

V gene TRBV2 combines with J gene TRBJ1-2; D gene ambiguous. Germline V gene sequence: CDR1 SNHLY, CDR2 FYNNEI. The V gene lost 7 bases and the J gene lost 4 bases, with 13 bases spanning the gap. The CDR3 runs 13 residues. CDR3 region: CASKAGKGYGYTF. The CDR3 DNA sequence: TGTGCCAGCAAGGCGGGGAAGGGCTATGGCTACACCTTC.

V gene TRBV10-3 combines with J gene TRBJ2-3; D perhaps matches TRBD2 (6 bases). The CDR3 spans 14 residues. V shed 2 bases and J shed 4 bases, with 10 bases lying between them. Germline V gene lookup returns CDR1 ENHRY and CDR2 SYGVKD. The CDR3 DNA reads TGTGCCATCAGTGAGGGCAGGGAGGCAGATACGCAGTATTTT. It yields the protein CAISEGREADTQYF.

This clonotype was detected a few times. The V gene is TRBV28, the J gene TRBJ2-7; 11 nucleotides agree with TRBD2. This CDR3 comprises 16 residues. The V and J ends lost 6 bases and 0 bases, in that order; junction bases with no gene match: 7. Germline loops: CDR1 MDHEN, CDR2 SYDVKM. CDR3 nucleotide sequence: TGTGCCAGCAGACGTAGCGGGGGGGCTCTCTCCTACGAGCAGTACTTC. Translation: CASRRSGGALSYEQYF.

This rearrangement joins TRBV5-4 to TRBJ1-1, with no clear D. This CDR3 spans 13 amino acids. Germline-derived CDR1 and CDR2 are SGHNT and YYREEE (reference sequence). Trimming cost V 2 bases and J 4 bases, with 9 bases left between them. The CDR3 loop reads CASSLKTGTEAFF. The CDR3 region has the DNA TGTGCCAGCAGCTTAAAGACGGGCACTGAAGCTTTCTTT. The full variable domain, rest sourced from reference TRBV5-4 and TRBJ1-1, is ETGVTQSPTHLIKTRGQQVTLRCSSQSGHNTVSWYQQALGQGPQFIFQYYREEENGRGNFPPRFSGLQFPNYSSELNVNALELDDSALYLCASSLKTGTEAFFGQGTRLTVV.

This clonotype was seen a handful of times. As DNA, the CDR3 is TGTGCCAGCAGCAAAAGGACAGCCCCCTATGGCTACACCTTC. This gives the protein CASSKRTAPYGYTF. This chain joins TRBV5-6 and TRBJ1-2; weak D call: TRBD1 (6 bases). V dropped 4 bases and J dropped 4 bases, with 14 bases sitting between them. Germline V CDR1 and CDR2: SGHDT, YYEEEE. The CDR3 loop spans 14 amino acids.

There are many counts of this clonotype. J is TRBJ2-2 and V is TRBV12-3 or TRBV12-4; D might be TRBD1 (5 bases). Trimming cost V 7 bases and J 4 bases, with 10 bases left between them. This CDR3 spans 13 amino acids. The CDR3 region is CASTETVTGELFF. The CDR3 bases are TGTGCCAGCACCGAGACAGTCACCGGGGAGCTGTTTTTT.

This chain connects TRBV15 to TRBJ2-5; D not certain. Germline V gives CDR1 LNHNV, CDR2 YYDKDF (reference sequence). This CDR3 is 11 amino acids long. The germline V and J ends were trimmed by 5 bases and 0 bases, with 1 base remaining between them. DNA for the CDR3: TGTGCCACCAGCTACCAAGAGACCCAGTACTTC. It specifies CATSYQETQYF.

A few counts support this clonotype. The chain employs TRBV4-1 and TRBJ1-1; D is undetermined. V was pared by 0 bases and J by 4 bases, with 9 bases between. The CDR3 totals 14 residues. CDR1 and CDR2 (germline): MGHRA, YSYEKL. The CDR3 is CASSQDPPGTEAFF. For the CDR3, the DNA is TGCGCCAGCAGCCAAGATCCCCCGGGCACTGAAGCTTTCTTT.

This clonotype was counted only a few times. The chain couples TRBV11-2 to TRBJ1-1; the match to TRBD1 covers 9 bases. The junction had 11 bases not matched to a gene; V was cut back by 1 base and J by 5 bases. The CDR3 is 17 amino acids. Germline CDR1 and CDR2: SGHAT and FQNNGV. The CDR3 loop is CASSLAPGGTGKTEAFF. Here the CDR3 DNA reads TGTGCCAGCAGCTTAGCCCCGGGGGGGACAGGGAAGACTGAAGCTTTCTTT.

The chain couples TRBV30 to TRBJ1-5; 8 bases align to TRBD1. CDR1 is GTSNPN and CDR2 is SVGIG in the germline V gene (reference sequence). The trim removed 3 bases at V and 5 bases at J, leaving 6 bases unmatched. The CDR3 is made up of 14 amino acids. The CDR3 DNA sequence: TGTGCCTGGAGGCCTACAGGGGGGGATCAGCCCCAGCATTTT. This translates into CAWRPTGGDQPQHF.

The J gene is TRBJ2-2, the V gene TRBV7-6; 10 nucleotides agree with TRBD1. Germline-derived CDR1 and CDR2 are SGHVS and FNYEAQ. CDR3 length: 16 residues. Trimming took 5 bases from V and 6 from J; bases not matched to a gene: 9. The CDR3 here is CASSPRQGALSGELFF. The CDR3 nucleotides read TGTGCCAGCAGCCCTAGACAGGGGGCTCTATCCGGGGAGCTGTTTTTT. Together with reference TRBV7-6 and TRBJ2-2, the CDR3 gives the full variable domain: GAGVSQSPRYKVTKRGQDVALRCDPISGHVSLYWYRQALGQGPEFLTYFNYEAQQDKSGLPNDRFSAERPEGSISTLTIQRTEQRDSAMYRCASSPRQGALSGELFFGEGSRLTVL.